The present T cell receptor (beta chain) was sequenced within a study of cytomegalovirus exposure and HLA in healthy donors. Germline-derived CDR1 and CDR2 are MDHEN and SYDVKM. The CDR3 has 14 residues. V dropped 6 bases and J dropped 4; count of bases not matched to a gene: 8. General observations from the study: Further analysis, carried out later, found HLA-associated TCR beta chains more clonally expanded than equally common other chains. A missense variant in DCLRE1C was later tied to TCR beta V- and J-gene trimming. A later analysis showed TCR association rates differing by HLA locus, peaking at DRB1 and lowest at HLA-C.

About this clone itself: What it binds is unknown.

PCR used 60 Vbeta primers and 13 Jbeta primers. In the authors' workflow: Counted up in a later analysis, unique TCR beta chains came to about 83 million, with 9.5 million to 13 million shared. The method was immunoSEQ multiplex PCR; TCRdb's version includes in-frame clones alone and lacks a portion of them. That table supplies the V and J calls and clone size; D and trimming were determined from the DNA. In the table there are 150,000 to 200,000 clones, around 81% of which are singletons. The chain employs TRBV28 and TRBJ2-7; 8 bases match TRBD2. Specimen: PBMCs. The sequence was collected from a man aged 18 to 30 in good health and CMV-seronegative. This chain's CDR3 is CASRGGAGGYEQYF. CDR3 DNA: TGTGCCAGCAGGGGGGGGGCGGGAGGATACGAGCAGTACTTC. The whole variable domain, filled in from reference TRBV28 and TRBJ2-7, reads DVKVTQSSRYLVKRTGEKVFLECVQDMDHENMFWYRQDPGLGLRLIYFSYDVKMKEKGDIPEGYSVSREKKERFSLILESASTNQTSMYLCASRGGAGGYEQYFGPGTRLTVT.